What follows are 8 T cell receptor beta chains derived from one specimen sequenced in a study of blood T cell repertoires in COVID-19. The method was immunoSEQ multiplex PCR; TCRdb's version includes in-frame clones alone and lacks a portion of them. Found here are approximately 76,000 clones, about four fifths of them singletons; the top ten hold around two fifths. The specimen sequenced was peripheral blood. The receptors shown here come from an older man with active or convalescent COVID-19.

The rearrangement uses TRBV4-3 and TRBJ2-3; TRBD2 aligns across 10 bases. The CDR3 contains 16 residues. The germline V gene has CDR1 LGHNA and CDR2 YSLEER. V shed 2 bases and J 4 bases; nucleotides not matched to a gene: 6. Here the CDR3 DNA reads TGCGCCAGCAGCCAATCTAGCGGGAGTCGTGCAGATACGCAGTATTTT. Its protein product is CASSQSSGSRADTQYF.

The chain joins TRBV9 to TRBJ1-6; 11 nucleotides align to TRBD1. With 3 bases clipped from V and 9 bases from J, the junction kept 14 bases outside the gene matches. Germline V gene lookup returns CDR1 SGDLS and CDR2 YYNGEE. The CDR3 runs to 18 residues. The CDR3 DNA follows: TGTGCCAGCAGCGCCGGGACAGGGGGTGCTGGGGGAAGTTCACCCCTCCACTTT. Protein sequence: CASSAGTGGAGGSSPLHF.

The chain couples TRBV7-2 to TRBJ2-3, with D tentatively TRBD1 (6 bases). Germline V gives CDR1 SGHTA, CDR2 FQGNSA. The ends were cut back, 1 base at V and 6 bases at J, with 17 bases in the middle. The CDR3 loop spans 16 amino acids. CDR3 sequence: CASSLGGSAGEDTQYF. CDR3 in DNA: TGTGCCAGCAGCTTAGGGGGGTCGGCAGGGGAGGATACGCAGTATTTT.

The chain combines TRBV20-1 with TRBJ1-5; no firm D call. Germline values: CDR1 DFQATT, CDR2 SNEGSKA (reference sequence). Deletions cut 3 bases from V and 0 bases from J, with 9 bases between. The CDR3 runs 14 residues. The CDR3 sequence: CSASYGNSNQPQHF. CDR3 DNA sequence: TGCAGTGCTAGTTACGGTAATAGCAATCAGCCCCAGCATTTT.

This clone appeared a single time. This chain links TRBV4-2 with TRBJ2-1, with 10 bases matching TRBD2. CDR3 size: 18 residues. With 0 bases clipped from V and 10 bases from J, the junction kept 15 bases outside the gene matches. Per germline, CDR1 LGHNA and CDR2 YNFKEQ. For the CDR3, the DNA is TGTGCCAGCAGCCAAGATGGGCAGCTAGCGGGGGCCTTTGTGGAGCAGTTCTTC. This translates into CASSQDGQLAGAFVEQFF.

The chain has TRBV19 and TRBJ2-6; possibly TRBD1 for D (6 bases). The CDR3 has 14 amino acids. CDR1 and CDR2 (germline): LNHDA, SQIVND (reference sequence). V was pared by 8 bases and J by 1 base, with 9 bases between. The CDR3 reads CASETGSGANVLTF. The DNA for the CDR3 is TGTGCCAGTGAGACAGGTTCTGGGGCCAACGTCCTGACTTTC.

The chain combines TRBV15 with TRBJ2-2; TRBD1 aligns across 8 bases. The CDR3 has 14 residues. The J segment lost 1 base and the V segment lost 7 bases, leaving 2 bases of the junction unmatched. CDR1 is LNHNV and CDR2 is YYDKDF in the germline V gene (reference sequence). The CDR3 DNA reads TGTGCCACCAAACAGGGGGGGAACACCGGGGAGCTGTTTTTT. Translating it yields CATKQGGNTGELFF.

The genes are TRBV2 and TRBJ2-3; D is possibly TRBD2 (5 bases). Germline V lookup: CDR1 SNHLY, CDR2 FYNNEI. Trimming cost V 7 bases and J 5 bases, with 19 bases left between them. There are 15 residues in the CDR3. The CDR3 bases are TGTGCCAGCATTTGGGCTAGCCTGCCGGGAGATACGCAGTATTTT. This translates into CASIWASLPGDTQYF.